The sequence of this T cell receptor (beta chain) was determined in a study of blood T cell repertoires in COVID-19. Study-level background: Some COVID-19 samples were acute and others convalescent; all came from the United States, Italy and Spain. PBMCs, B-cell-depleted T cells, or T cells provided the cDNA or gDNA that made up the material.

Per the study methods: For nucleated cells, counts were estimated from reference gene primer amplification. Data came from immunoSEQ multiplex PCR; TCRdb stores just in-frame clones and leaves some out. D and trimming come from the DNA, and the V and J calls and clone size come from that table. Of 200,000 to 250,000 clones detected, around 84% appear once; the ten largest clones hold approximately 6.5%. Cohorts were determined from participant-reported clinical history. The CDR3 covers 15 residues. V lost 3 bases and J 2 bases, leaving 11 bases between the germline ends. Germline CDR1 is LNHDA and CDR2 is SQIVND (reference sequence).

The V and J genes are TRBV19 and TRBJ2-1; tentative D call: TRBD2 (6 bases). The receptor was derived from a woman aged 40 to 55 who had recovered from COVID-19. Sequencing used PBMCs or T cells enriched from blood (not recorded which). The CDR3 coding sequence is TGTGCCAGTAGTATCTCTCCGGGGGCCTACAATGAGCAGTTCTTC. Translated, it gives CASSISPGAYNEQFF.